The clone carrying this T cell receptor beta chain turned up a few times. Its target is unknown. CDR1 SEHNR and CDR2 FQNEAQ come from the germline V gene (reference sequence). This CDR3 contains 15 residues. The junction had 14 bases not matched to a gene; V was cut back by 6 bases and J by 7 bases. Treatment: oral pan-JAK inhibitor, 5-10 mg twice daily. Obtained from alopecia areata patients were lesional scalp punch biopsies along with peripheral blood. T lymphocytes (CD4+ and CD8+) were sorted from PBMCs. Extraction of RNA preceded its reverse transcription into cDNA, which served as the sequencing template. Here immunoSEQ multiplex PCR was the method, and the copy in TCRdb shows in-frame clones only, minus some. The data contain some 88,000 clones, roughly two fifths of them singletons. This sample stems from a study of CD8+ T cells in alopecia areata. Across the whole study: Among treated patients, severity was scored by affected scalp area percentage.

Study results and limitations: Tofacitinib significantly decreased scalp clonality and expanded CD8+ clones among top 100.

This TCR was sampled from a human donor with alopecia areata. The genes are TRBV7-9 and TRBJ1-1, with 7 nucleotides matching TRBD1. The specimen was CD8+ T cells sorted from blood, collected at week 24, from a patient treated with tofacitinib. The DNA of the CDR3 is TGTGCCAGCAGTCCAACTCGGGACAGAGGGATTGAAGCTTTCTTT. It specifies CASSPTRDRGIEAFF.